What follows describes a single TCR beta chain. Germline CDR1 reads MNHNS; CDR2 reads SASEGT. The CDR3 runs 15 residues. The data derive from a study of monozygotic twins with inflammatory bowel disease. One entry per CDR3 protein, without DNA, is what TCRdb gives after re-calling the 5' RACE reads. The data show a few hundred thousand distinct CDR3 sequences, and the top ten clones hold approximately 2.8%. One blood sample of around 2.5 ml was taken from each donor. The clonotype originates from a human donor with ulcerative colitis or Crohn's disease, or a healthy co-twin of an affected twin (not recorded which). The sequencing input was blood. The rearrangement joins TRBV6-1 to TRBJ2-7. The chain's CDR3 is CASSELDRRSYEQYF.